The 27 T cell receptor beta chains below come from one sample, sequenced in a study of blood T cells in healthy people across ages. Sample-barcoded 5' priming and a J-beta primer mix drove a second PCR of about 7 to 12 cycles. TCRdb ran MiXCR on the 5' RACE reads and lists one entry per CDR3 protein. The table has approximately 1,100,000 distinct CDR3 sequences, 40% to 55% seen once; the top ten hold around 18%. The sequencing input was blood. Source of these receptors: an older woman in good health.

The table lists this clonotype with a few counts. This rearrangement joins TRBV6-2 or TRBV6-3 to TRBJ2-7; TRBD1 matches at 9 bases. The CDR3 sequence is 14 residues long. V lost 7 bases to trimming and J lost 4 bases; unmatched junction nucleotides: 8. Germline assignment: CDR1 MNHEY and CDR2 SVGEGT. The CDR3 DNA reads TGTGCCAGCATACAGGGGGCCCCCCCTTACGAGCAGTACTTC. Protein sequence: CASIQGAPPYEQYF.

This chain joins TRBV24-1 and TRBJ2-1, with unresolved D. The CDR3 spans 14 residues. From germline, CDR1 is KGHDR and CDR2 SFDVKD. V was trimmed by 3 bases and J by 0 bases, leaving 5 bases between them. CDR3 sequence reads: CATSDQSSYNEQFF. The CDR3, as DNA: TGTGCCACCAGTGATCAGAGCTCCTACAATGAGCAGTTCTTC.

The rearrangement uses TRBV20-1 and TRBJ2-7; D call uncertain. The germline CDR1 and CDR2 sequences are DFQATT and SNEGSKA (reference sequence). The length of the CDR3 is 13 residues. V was shortened by 6 bases and J by 0 bases, with 12 bases between the two germline ends. Here the CDR3 reads CSALPDDSYEQYF. The CDR3 DNA reads TGCAGTGCCCTTCCGGATGACTCCTACGAGCAGTACTTC.

The DNA of the CDR3 is TGTGCCAGCGCCGTGAGACAGGGCGGCACCGGGGAGCTGTTTTTT. Translation gives CASAVRQGGTGELFF. The J gene is TRBJ2-2, the V gene TRBV13, with TRBD1 matching over 7 bases. V was pared by 8 bases and J by 4 bases, with 10 bases of the junction left unmatched. From germline, CDR1 is PRHDT and CDR2 FYEKMQ (reference sequence). The CDR3 contains 15 residues.

This clonotype has just a few counts. The V call is TRBV11-2, the J call TRBJ1-1; no reliable D call. The CDR3 consists of 15 residues. In germline, CDR1 is SGHAT, CDR2 FQNNGV. The V end was cut by 1 base, the J end by 0 bases, with 9 bases between. The CDR3, as DNA: TGTGCCAGCAGCTTAGGGGGAGCTATGAACACTGAAGCTTTCTTT. It encodes CASSLGGAMNTEAFF.

This chain joins TRBV6-2 or TRBV6-3 and TRBJ2-4; no reliable D call. CDR1 and CDR2 from the germline V gene are MNHEY and SVGEGT. The CDR3 contains 12 residues. V was shortened by 2 bases and J by 8 bases, with 7 bases between the two germline ends. CDR3 nucleotide sequence: TGTGCCAGCAGTTACCGACCTGACATTCAGTACTTC. Translated, it gives CASSYRPDIQYF.

This chain uses TRBV12-3 or TRBV12-4 with TRBJ2-1; TRBD2 matches 9 bases. V trimming: 0 bases; J trimming: 6 bases; junction bases outside the gene matches: 18. This CDR3 is built from 20 residues. The CDR3 coding sequence is TGTGCCAGCAGTTTAGCGCTACGTGGGACACCCGGACTAGCGTCCAATGAGCAGTTCTTC. Protein sequence: CASSLALRGTPGLASNEQFF.

The chain links TRBV28 to TRBJ2-3; D possibly corresponds to TRBD1 (5 bases). Germline CDR1 reads MDHEN; CDR2 reads SYDVKM. CDR3 length equals 15 residues. V dropped 1 base and J dropped 4 bases, with 12 bases sitting between them. This chain's CDR3 is CASSLFWVRADTQYF. Here the CDR3 DNA reads TGTGCCAGCAGTTTATTTTGGGTCAGGGCAGATACGCAGTATTTT.

The rearrangement links TRBV7-2 to TRBJ2-5; 9 nucleotides agree with TRBD1. This CDR3 has 15 amino acids. Losses at the gene ends were 0 bases for V and 5 bases for J; bases not matched to a gene: 4. Germline V lookup: CDR1 SGHTA, CDR2 FQGNSA. CDR3 in DNA: TGTGCCAGCAGCTTAGCCCATACAGGGGGCGAGACCCAGTACTTC. This gives the protein CASSLAHTGGETQYF.

The CDR3 here is CASSLMLAGDTDTQYF. CDR3 DNA sequence: TGTGCCAGCAGCTTGATGTTGGCAGGGGACACAGATACGCAGTATTTT. The V and J genes are TRBV5-5 and TRBJ2-3; weak D call: TRBD1 (6 bases). Germline lookup yields CDR1 SGHKS and CDR2 YYEKEE (reference sequence). This CDR3 is built from 16 residues. Trimming left V 1 base short and J 2 bases short, with 14 bases between. The full variable domain, its missing parts supplied by reference TRBV5-5 and TRBJ2-3, is DAGVTQSPTHLIKTRGQQVTLRCSPISGHKSVSWYQQVLGQGPQFIFQYYEKEERGRGNFPDRFSARQFPNYSSELNVNALLLGDSALYLCASSLMLAGDTDTQYFGPGTRLTVL.

A few counts support this clonotype. V gene TRBV29-1 combines with J gene TRBJ2-7, with TRBD1 matching over 10 bases. Trimming cost V 6 bases and J 3 bases; bases outside gene matches: 5. This CDR3 is built from 13 residues. CDR1 and CDR2 (germline): SQVTM, ANQGSEA. The CDR3 DNA reads as TGCAGCGTCGGGACAGGGGCCCTCTACGAGCAGTACTTC. It specifies CSVGTGALYEQYF.

The chain combines TRBV28 with TRBJ2-7; 7 positions match TRBD1. Trimming cost V 9 bases and J 2 bases; bases outside gene matches: 7. The CDR3 runs 13 residues. Per the germline V gene, CDR1 is MDHEN and CDR2 is SYDVKM. Written as DNA, the CDR3 is TGTGCCAGTCGAGGGACAGACCCCTACGAGCAGTACTTC. It encodes CASRGTDPYEQYF.

The table lists this clonotype with a few counts. V usage is TRBV3-1 and J usage is TRBJ1-2; D is unresolved. Per germline, CDR1 LGHDT and CDR2 YNNKEL (reference sequence). V was clipped by 2 bases and J by 4 bases, with 11 bases between them. CDR3 length: 14 residues. The CDR3 protein is CASSQISRLYGYTF. In DNA, the CDR3 is TGTGCCAGCAGCCAAATCAGCCGTCTCTATGGCTACACCTTC.

The chain couples TRBV13 to TRBJ2-3; maybe TRBD1 (5 bases). V lost 4 bases to trimming and J lost 3 bases, with 17 bases between them. CDR1 and CDR2 (germline): PRHDT, FYEKMQ (reference sequence). This CDR3 spans 16 amino acids. The CDR3 bases are TGTGCCAGCAGCTCCCAGGGTGACAGAGGAACAGATACGCAGTATTTT. Translated: CASSSQGDRGTDTQYF.

This clonotype was detected once. V usage is TRBV25-1 and J usage is TRBJ1-2, with TRBD1 identical over 8 bases. The CDR3 has 14 residues. J gave up 5 bases and V 4 bases, and 6 bases lay outside the gene matches. CDR1 is MGHDK and CDR2 is SYGVNS in the germline V gene. The CDR3 nucleotides read TGTGCCAGCAGTGCTCCGGGACAGGAATATGGCTACACCTTC. The encoded protein is CASSAPGQEYGYTF.

In this sample, this clonotype turned up once. V is TRBV6-1 and J is TRBJ2-7; 9 nucleotides agree with TRBD2. In germline, CDR1 is MNHNS, CDR2 SASEGT. CDR3 length equals 14 residues. The V and J ends lost 8 bases and 6 bases, in that order; junction bases with no gene match: 11. CDR3 coding DNA: TGTGCCAGCGAACGTAGCGGGAGACTCGCCGAGCAGTACTTC. This encodes CASERSGRLAEQYF.

This sequence joins TRBV18 and TRBJ2-2; D unclear. V lost 2 bases and J 1 base, leaving 5 bases between the germline ends. This CDR3 is built from 14 residues. Germline V gives CDR1 KGHSH, CDR2 LQKENI. CDR3 DNA sequence: TGTGCCAGCTCACCAGACAAGAACACCGGGGAGCTGTTTTTT. Translation: CASSPDKNTGELFF.

This chain links TRBV6-1 with TRBJ1-5, with D possibly TRBD1 on 5 matching bases. Trimming cost V 9 bases and J 4 bases, with 16 bases left between them. Germline values: CDR1 MNHNS, CDR2 SASEGT. This CDR3 has 14 residues. CDR3 protein: CASIVGQQNQPQHF. The CDR3 nucleotides are TGTGCCAGTATCGTGGGGCAGCAGAATCAGCCCCAGCATTTT.

V gene TRBV10-1 combines with J gene TRBJ2-4, with D uncertain. V dropped 2 bases and J dropped 0 bases, with 8 bases sitting between them. In germline, CDR1 is WNHNN, CDR2 SYGVQD (reference sequence). This CDR3 comprises 15 residues. The CDR3 nucleotides read TGCGCCAGCAGTGAGACTATTCTAGCCAAAAACATTCAGTACTTC. Its protein is CASSETILAKNIQYF.

This clonotype was detected ten times or more. This chain joins TRBV5-6 and TRBJ2-6; 9 positions match TRBD1. J lost 2 bases, V lost 1 base, and 1 base had no gene match. This CDR3 has 16 residues. Germline assignment: CDR1 SGHDT and CDR2 YYEEEE. The chain's CDR3 is CASSLTGGPGANVLTF. CDR3 sequence (DNA): TGTGCCAGCAGCTTGACAGGGGGCCCTGGGGCCAACGTCCTGACTTTC. Drawing the rest from reference TRBV5-6 and TRBJ2-6, the complete variable domain is DAGVTQSPTHLIKTRGQQVTLRCSPKSGHDTVSWYQQALGQGPQFIFQYYEEEERQRGNFPDRFSGHQFPNYSSELNVNALLLGDSALYLCASSLTGGPGANVLTFGAGSRLTVL.

This clonotype showed up many times. The chain couples TRBV20-1 to TRBJ2-3; 8 bases align to TRBD2. Germline assignment: CDR1 DFQATT and CDR2 SNEGSKA (reference sequence). Trimming took 5 bases from V and 2 from J; bases not matched to a gene: 12. This CDR3 contains 16 residues. The CDR3 loop reads CSAPLAGGKITDTQYF. For the CDR3, the DNA is TGCAGTGCTCCTTTGGCGGGGGGCAAAATCACAGATACGCAGTATTTT.

In this sample, this clonotype turned up many times. The chain has TRBV7-9 and TRBJ2-1, with 7 bases fitting TRBD2. The V gene's germline CDR1 is SEHNR and CDR2 FQNEAQ (reference sequence). V trimming: 1 base; J trimming: 0 bases; junction bases outside the gene matches: 3. The CDR3 runs to 16 residues. CDR3 sequence reads: CASSLGGTNSYNEQFF. DNA of the CDR3: TGTGCCAGCAGCTTAGGGGGGACTAACTCCTACAATGAGCAGTTCTTC.

The sample holds a few counts of this clonotype. This rearrangement joins TRBV7-8 to TRBJ2-2; possibly TRBD1 for D (6 bases). This CDR3 region has 18 residues. Trimming removed 5 bases at V and 6 bases at J, with 25 bases between. The V gene's germline CDR1 is SGHVS and CDR2 FQNEAQ. The chain's CDR3 is CASSHYRDPQRGSGELFF. The CDR3 DNA reads as TGTGCCAGCAGCCACTACAGGGACCCACAAAGGGGGTCCGGGGAGCTGTTTTTT. Drawing the rest from reference TRBV7-8 and TRBJ2-2, the complete variable domain is GAGVSQSPRYKVAKRGQDVALRCDPISGHVSLFWYQQALGQGPEFLTYFQNEAQLDKSGLPSDRFFAERPEGSVSTLKIQRTQQEDSAVYLCASSHYRDPQRGSGELFFGEGSRLTVL.

The chain carries TRBV6-2 or TRBV6-3 and TRBJ1-2; the D is unclear. CDR1 is MNHEY, CDR2 SVGEGT, per germline. With 3 bases removed from V and 2 bases from J, the gap between germline ends came to 7 bases. The CDR3 totals 13 residues. The CDR3 coding sequence is TGTGCCAGCAGTTATGACCTAAACTATGGCTACACCTTC. Translated, it gives CASSYDLNYGYTF.

This clonotype was observed many times. The rearrangement uses TRBV27 and TRBJ1-2; perhaps TRBD1 as D (5 bases). The V and J ends lost 5 bases and 5 bases respectively, with 6 bases between them. Per the germline V gene, CDR1 is MNHEY and CDR2 is SMNVEV (reference sequence). CDR3 length equals 11 residues. In nucleotides, the CDR3 is TGTGCCAGCAGTCAGGGTTATGGCTACACCTTC. The encoded protein is CASSQGYGYTF.

The genes are TRBV13 and TRBJ2-5, with TRBD1 as a possible D gene (5 bases). CDR3 length: 14 amino acids. V lost 1 base, J lost 5 bases, and 11 bases lay in between. Looked up from germline, CDR1 is PRHDT and CDR2 is FYEKMQ (reference sequence). CDR3 region: CASSLAQGPETQYF. CDR3 nucleotide sequence: TGTGCCAGCAGCTTAGCCCAGGGTCCCGAGACCCAGTACTTC.

This clonotype was counted between two and nine times. The chain recombines TRBV6-1 with TRBJ2-3, with TRBD1 matching over 10 bases. Germline loops: CDR1 MNHNS, CDR2 SASEGT. The CDR3 totals 17 residues. After removal of 3 bases from V and 2 bases from J, the junction contained 8 bases not matched to a gene. The CDR3 loop is CASSDEGTGATTDTQYF. The CDR3 coding sequence is TGTGCCAGCAGTGATGAAGGGACAGGGGCCACCACAGATACGCAGTATTTT.